This TCR beta chain stems from a study of blood T cell repertoires in COVID-19. Overall study context: The origin of the acute and convalescent COVID-19 samples was the United States, Italy and Spain. Nucleic acid was either cDNA or gDNA, and it came from T cells, B-cell-depleted T cells, or PBMCs.

CDR3 size: 15 residues. Between the trimmed V and J ends, which lost 4 bases and 4 bases, there was a span of 12 bases. CDR1 and CDR2 (germline): SGHRS, YFSETQ. In the study's own analysis: Nucleated cell number was recorded as an estimate derived from reference gene primer amplification. Using immunoSEQ multiplex PCR, the repertoire was profiled, and TCRdb retains in-frame clones only, with some absent. The V and J calls and the clone size are those of that table, but D and trimming were determined from the DNA. The table lists 85,000 to 95,000 clones, 72% of them singletons. Sequenced: peripheral blood. This receptor was identified in an elderly woman with acute or convalescent COVID-19. The V and J genes are TRBV5-1 and TRBJ2-6, with TRBD2 as a possible D gene (6 bases). Written as DNA, the CDR3 is TGCGCCAGCAGCCTCTTGGGGAGGGGGGCCAACGTCCTGACTTTC. Amino acid sequence: CASSLLGRGANVLTF. Filled out from reference TRBV5-1 and TRBJ2-6, the complete variable domain reads KAGVTQTPRYLIKTRGQQVTLSCSPISGHRSVSWYQQTPGQGLQFLFEYFSETQRNKGNFPGRFSGRQFSNSRSEMNVSTLELGDSALYLCASSLLGRGANVLTFGAGSRLTVL.